This TCR beta chain was recovered during a study of OX40 agonist ivuxolimab in advanced cancers. Whole-study results and caveats: The study did not work out the antigen specificity of the expanded peripheral T cells. On average, CD8+ T cells had more expanded clones than CD4+.

The ends were cut back, 10 bases at V and 2 bases at J, with 18 bases in the middle. Germline V gene sequence: CDR1 SGHAT, CDR2 FQNNGV. The CDR3 totals 15 residues. Only in-frame clones appear in the TCRdb table, and some are missing; sequencing was by immunoSEQ multiplex PCR. In the table there are about 84,000 clones, 80% to 90% of which are singletons. Worth noting for this clone: Its target is not known.

The chain uses TRBV11-2 and TRBJ2-1, with D perhaps given as TRBD1 or TRBD2 (6 bases each). The TCR comes from an adult with an advanced solid tumor such as melanoma, head and neck, liver or kidney cancer. Sample: CD4+ or CD8+ T cells sorted from blood, taken in a trial of the OX40 agonist ivuxolimab. CDR3 bases: TGTGCCACCAGGGTTAGGGGGGCCGCCTACAATGAGCAGTTCTTC. Translated, it gives CATRVRGAAYNEQFF.